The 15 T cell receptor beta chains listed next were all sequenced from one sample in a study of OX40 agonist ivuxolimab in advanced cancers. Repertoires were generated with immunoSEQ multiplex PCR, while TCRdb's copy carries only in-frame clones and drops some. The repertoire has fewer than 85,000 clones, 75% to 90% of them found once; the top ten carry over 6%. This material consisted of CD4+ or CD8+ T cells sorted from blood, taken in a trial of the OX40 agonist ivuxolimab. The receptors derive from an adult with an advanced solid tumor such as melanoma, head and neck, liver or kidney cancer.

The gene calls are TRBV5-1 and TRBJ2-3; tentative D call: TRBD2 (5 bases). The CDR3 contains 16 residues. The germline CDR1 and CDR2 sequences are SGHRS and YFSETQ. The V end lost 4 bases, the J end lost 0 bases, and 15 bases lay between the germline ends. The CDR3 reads CASSILLGGSTDTQYF. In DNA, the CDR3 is TGCGCCAGCAGCATCCTTCTGGGCGGGAGCACAGATACGCAGTATTTT.

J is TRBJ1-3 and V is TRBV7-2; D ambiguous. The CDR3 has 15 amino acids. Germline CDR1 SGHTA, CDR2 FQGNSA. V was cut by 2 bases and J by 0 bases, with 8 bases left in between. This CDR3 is CASSLKTFSGNTIYF. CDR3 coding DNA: TGTGCCAGCAGCTTAAAGACATTCTCTGGAAACACCATATATTTT.

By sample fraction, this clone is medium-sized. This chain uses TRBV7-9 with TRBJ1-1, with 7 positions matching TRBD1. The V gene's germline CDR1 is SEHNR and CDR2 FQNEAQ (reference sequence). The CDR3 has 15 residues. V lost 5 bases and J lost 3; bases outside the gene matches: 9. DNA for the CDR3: TGTGCCAGCAGCCTGGGCTGGACAGGCCACACTGAAGCTTTCTTT. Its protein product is CASSLGWTGHTEAFF.

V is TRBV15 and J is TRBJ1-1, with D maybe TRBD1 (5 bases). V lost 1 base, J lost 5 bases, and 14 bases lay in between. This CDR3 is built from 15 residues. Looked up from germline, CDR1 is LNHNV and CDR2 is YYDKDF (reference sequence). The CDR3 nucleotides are TGTGCCACCAGCAGAGGAGGAACAGGAAAAACTGAAGCTTTCTTT. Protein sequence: CATSRGGTGKTEAFF.

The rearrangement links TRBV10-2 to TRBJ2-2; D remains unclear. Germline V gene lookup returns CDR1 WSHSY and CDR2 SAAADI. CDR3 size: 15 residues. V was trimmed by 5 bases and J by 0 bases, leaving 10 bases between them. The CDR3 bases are TGCGCCAGCAGTAAGCCGTTCGCGAACACCGGGGAGCTGTTTTTT. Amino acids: CASSKPFANTGELFF.

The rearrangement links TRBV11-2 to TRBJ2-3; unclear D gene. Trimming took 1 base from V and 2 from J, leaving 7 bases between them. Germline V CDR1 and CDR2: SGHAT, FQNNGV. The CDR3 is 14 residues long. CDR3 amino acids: CASSLVFDTDTQYF. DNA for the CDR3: TGTGCCAGCAGCTTAGTTTTCGACACAGATACGCAGTATTTT.

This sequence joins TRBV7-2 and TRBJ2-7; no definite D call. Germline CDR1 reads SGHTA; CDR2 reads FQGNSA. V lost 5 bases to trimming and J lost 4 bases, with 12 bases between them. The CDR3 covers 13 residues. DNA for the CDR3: TGTGCCAGCAGCGCCAGGTCCAGGTACGAGCAGTACTTC. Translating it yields CASSARSRYEQYF.

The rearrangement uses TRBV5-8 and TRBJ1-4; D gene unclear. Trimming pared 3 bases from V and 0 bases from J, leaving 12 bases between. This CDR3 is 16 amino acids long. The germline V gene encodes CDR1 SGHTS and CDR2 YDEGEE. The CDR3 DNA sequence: TGTGCCAGCAGCTCCCATGGGAAAGCAACTAATGAAAAACTGTTTTTT. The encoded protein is CASSSHGKATNEKLFF.

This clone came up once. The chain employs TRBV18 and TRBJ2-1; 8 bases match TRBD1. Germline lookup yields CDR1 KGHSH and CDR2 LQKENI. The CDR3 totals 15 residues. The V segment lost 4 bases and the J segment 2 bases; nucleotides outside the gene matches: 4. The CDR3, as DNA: TGTGCCAGCTCACTAGACAGGGGCCCCTACAATGAGCAGTTCTTC. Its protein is CASSLDRGPYNEQFF.

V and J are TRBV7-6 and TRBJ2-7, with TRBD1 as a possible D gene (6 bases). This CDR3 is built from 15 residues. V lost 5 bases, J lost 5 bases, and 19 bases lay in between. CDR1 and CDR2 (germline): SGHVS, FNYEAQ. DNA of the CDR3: TGTGCCAGCAGCCCGAGGGGGTACCGAGATGACGAGCAGTACTTC. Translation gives CASSPRGYRDDEQYF.

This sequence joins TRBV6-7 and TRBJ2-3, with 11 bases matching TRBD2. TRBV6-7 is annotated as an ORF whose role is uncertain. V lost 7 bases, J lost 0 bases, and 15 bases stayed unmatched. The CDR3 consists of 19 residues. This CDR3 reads CASTDAEGLAETSTDTQYF. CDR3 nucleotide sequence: TGTGCCAGCACCGACGCCGAGGGACTAGCGGAGACTAGCACAGATACGCAGTATTTT.

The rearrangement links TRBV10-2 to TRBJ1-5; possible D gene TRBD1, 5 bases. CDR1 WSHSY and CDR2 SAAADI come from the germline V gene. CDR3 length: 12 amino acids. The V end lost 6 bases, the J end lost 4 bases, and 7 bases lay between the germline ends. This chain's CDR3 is CASRDTNQPQHF. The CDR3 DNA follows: TGCGCCAGCAGGGACACGAATCAGCCCCAGCATTTT.

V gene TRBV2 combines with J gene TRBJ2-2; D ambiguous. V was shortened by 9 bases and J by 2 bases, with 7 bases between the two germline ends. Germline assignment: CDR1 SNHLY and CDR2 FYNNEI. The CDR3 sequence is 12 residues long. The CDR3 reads CASRINTGELFF. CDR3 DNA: TGTGCCAGTAGAATAAACACCGGGGAGCTGTTTTTT.

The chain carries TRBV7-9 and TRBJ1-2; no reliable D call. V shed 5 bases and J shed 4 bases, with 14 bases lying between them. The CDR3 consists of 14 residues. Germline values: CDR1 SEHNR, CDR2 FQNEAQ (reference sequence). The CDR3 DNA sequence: TGTGCCAGCAGCCCTGTCGGAGGGAGCTATGGCTACACCTTC. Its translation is CASSPVGGSYGYTF.

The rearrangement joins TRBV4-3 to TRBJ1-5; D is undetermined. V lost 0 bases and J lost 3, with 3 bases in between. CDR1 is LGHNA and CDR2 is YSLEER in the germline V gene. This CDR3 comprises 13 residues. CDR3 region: CASSQDHNQPQHF. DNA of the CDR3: TGCGCCAGCAGCCAAGACCACAATCAGCCCCAGCATTTT.